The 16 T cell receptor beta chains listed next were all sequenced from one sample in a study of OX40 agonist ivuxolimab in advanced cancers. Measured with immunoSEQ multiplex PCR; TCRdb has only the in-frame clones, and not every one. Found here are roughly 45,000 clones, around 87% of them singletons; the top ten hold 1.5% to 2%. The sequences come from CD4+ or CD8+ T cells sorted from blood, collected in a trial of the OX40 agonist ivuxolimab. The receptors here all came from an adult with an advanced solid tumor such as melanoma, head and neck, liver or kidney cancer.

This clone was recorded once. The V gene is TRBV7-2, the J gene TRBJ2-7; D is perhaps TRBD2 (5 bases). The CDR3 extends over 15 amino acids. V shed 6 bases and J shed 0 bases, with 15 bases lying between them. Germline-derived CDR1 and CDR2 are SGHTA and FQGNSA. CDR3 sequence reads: CASSRSGLSSYEQYF. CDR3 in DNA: TGTGCCAGCAGTCGCAGCGGCCTAAGCTCCTACGAGCAGTACTTC.

CDR3 loop: CASWWPPASNTEAFF. The DNA of the CDR3 is TGTGCCAGTTGGTGGCCCCCGGCTTCAAACACTGAAGCTTTCTTT. The V and J genes are TRBV19 and TRBJ1-1; D not resolved. With 8 bases removed from V and 2 bases from J, the gap between germline ends came to 18 bases. The CDR3 loop spans 15 amino acids. Germline lookup yields CDR1 LNHDA and CDR2 SQIVND (reference sequence).

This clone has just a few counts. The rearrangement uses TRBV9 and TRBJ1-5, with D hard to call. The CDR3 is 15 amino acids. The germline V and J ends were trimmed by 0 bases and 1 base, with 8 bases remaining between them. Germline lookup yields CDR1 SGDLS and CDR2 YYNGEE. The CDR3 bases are TGTGCCAGCAGCGTAGGAGGGTGGAGCAATCAGCCCCAGCATTTT. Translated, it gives CASSVGGWSNQPQHF. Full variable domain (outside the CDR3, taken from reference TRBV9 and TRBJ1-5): DSGVTQTPKHLITATGQRVTLRCSPRSGDLSVYWYQQSLDQGLQFLIQYYNGEERAKGNILERFSAQQFPDLHSELNLSSLELGDSALYFCASSVGGWSNQPQHFGDGTRLSIL.

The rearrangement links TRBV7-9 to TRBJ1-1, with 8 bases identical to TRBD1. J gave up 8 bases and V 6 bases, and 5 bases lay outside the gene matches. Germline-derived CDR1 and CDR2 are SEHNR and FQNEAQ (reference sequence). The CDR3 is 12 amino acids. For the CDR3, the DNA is TGTGCCAGCAGTAGACAGGGGCCCGAAGCTTTCTTT. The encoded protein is CASSRQGPEAFF.

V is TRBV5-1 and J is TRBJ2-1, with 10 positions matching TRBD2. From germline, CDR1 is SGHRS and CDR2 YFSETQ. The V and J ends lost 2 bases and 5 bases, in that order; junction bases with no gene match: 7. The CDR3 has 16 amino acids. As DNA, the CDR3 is TGCGCCAGCAGCTTACTTAGCGGGGGGCTCAACAATGAGCAGTTCTTC. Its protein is CASSLLSGGLNNEQFF.

The CDR3 loop reads CASSFDGRHYGYTF. The CDR3 DNA reads TGTGCCAGTAGTTTCGACGGACGGCACTATGGCTACACCTTC. This chain links TRBV19 with TRBJ1-2; D gene ambiguous. This CDR3 spans 14 amino acids. Trimming took 5 bases from V and 3 from J, leaving 13 bases between them. The germline V gene has CDR1 LNHDA and CDR2 SQIVND (reference sequence).

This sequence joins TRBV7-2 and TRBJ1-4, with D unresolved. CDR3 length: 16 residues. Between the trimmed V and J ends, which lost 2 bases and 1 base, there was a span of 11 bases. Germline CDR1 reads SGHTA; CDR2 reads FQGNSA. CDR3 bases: TGTGCCAGCAGCTTACGGGTCACCTTAACTAATGAAAAACTGTTTTTT. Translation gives CASSLRVTLTNEKLFF. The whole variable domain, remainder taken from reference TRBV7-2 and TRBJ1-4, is GAGVSQSPSNKVTEKGKDVELRCDPISGHTALYWYRQSLGQGLEFLIYFQGNSAPDKSGLPSDRFSAERTGGSVSTLTIQRTQQEDSAVYLCASSLRVTLTNEKLFFGSGTQLSVL.

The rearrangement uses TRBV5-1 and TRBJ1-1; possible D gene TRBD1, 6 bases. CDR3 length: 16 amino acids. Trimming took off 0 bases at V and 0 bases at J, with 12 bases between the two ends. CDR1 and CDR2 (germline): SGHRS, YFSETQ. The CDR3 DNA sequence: TGCGCCAGCAGCTTGGGGAGAAGGGGGATGAACACTGAAGCTTTCTTT. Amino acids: CASSLGRRGMNTEAFF. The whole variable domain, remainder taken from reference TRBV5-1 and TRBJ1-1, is KAGVTQTPRYLIKTRGQQVTLSCSPISGHRSVSWYQQTPGQGLQFLFEYFSETQRNKGNFPGRFSGRQFSNSRSEMNVSTLELGDSALYLCASSLGRRGMNTEAFFGQGTRLTVV.

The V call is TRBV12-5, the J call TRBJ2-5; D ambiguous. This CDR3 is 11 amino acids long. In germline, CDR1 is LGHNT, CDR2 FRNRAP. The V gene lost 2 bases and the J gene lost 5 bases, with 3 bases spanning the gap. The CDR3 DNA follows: TGTGCTAGTGGTTTGTCCGAGACCCAGTACTTC. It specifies CASGLSETQYF.

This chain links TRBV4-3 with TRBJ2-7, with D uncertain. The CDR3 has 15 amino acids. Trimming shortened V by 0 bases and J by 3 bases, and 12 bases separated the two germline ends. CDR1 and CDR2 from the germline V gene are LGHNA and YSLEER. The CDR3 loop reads CASSQDLALYYEQYF. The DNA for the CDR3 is TGCGCCAGCAGCCAAGACCTGGCACTATACTACGAGCAGTACTTC.

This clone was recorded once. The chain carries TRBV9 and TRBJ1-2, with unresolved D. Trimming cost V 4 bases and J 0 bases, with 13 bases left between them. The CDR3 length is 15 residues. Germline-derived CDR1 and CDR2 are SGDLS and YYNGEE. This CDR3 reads CASSLWDQANYGYTF. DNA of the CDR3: TGTGCCAGCAGCTTATGGGATCAAGCTAACTATGGCTACACCTTC.

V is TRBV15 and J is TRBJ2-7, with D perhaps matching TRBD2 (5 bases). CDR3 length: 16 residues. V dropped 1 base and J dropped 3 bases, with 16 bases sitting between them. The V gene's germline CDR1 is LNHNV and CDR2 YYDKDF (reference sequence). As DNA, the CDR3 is TGTGCCACCAGCAGAGTGAGGGCCCCTGAGAACTACGAGCAGTACTTC. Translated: CATSRVRAPENYEQYF.

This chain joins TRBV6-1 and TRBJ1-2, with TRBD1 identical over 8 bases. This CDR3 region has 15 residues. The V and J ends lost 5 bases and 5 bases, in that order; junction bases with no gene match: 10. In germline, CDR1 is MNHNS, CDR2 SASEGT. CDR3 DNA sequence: TGTGCCAGCAGTCAGAACCGACAGGGGTGGTATGGCTACACCTTC. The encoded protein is CASSQNRQGWYGYTF.

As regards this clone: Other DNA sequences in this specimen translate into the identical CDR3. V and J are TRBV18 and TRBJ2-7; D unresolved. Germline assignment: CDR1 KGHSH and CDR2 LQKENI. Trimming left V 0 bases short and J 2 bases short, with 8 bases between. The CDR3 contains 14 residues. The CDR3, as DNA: TGTGCCAGCTCACCACCATCGGGCACCTACGAGCAGTACTTC. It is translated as CASSPPSGTYEQYF.

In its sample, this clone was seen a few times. The CDR3 protein is CASSSGGENTEAFF. The CDR3 region has the DNA TGTGCCAGCAGCTCTGGGGGGGAGAACACTGAAGCTTTCTTT. The chain combines TRBV7-9 with TRBJ1-1, with D tentatively TRBD1 (5 bases). CDR1 is SEHNR, CDR2 FQNEAQ, per germline (reference sequence). Trimming pared 4 bases from V and 1 base from J, leaving 10 bases between. This CDR3 region has 14 residues.

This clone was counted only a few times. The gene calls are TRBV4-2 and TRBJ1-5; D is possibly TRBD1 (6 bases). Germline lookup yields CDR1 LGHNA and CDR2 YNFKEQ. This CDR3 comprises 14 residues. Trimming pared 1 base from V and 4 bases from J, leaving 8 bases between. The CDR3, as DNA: TGTGCCAGCAGCCAAGCCCAGGGGAATCAGCCCCAGCATTTT. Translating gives CASSQAQGNQPQHF.